The clone carrying this TCR beta chain appeared a few times. The source of the sample is a study of beta chain features in type 1 diabetes. The investigators reverse transcribed all of the isolated RNA, so they sequenced expressed TCRB transcripts. The assay was immunoSEQ multiplex PCR, and TCRdb's table has in-frame clones only and misses some. Of hundreds of thousands of clones in the sample, approximately 13% were seen once. This CDR3 is built from 15 residues. CDR1 and CDR2 from the germline V gene are SGHAT and FQNNGV. V lost 5 bases and J lost 0; bases outside the gene matches: 2. The sequence came from a man between 25 and 39 years old in good health. What was sequenced was naive CD4+ T cells from blood. The rearrangement uses TRBV11-2 and TRBJ2-1, with 9 positions matching TRBD2. The DNA for the CDR3 is TGTGCCAGCAGCCTAGCGGGACGCTCCTACAATGAGCAGTTCTTC. This codes for CASSLAGRSYNEQFF.